This TCR beta chain was retrieved from a study of blood T cell repertoires in COVID-19. Study-wide background: Acute and convalescent COVID-19 samples came from the United States, Italy and Spain. From T cells, B-cell-depleted T cells, or PBMCs came the material, which was cDNA or gDNA.

V was pared by 4 bases and J by 2 bases, with 18 bases between. CDR1 SGHTS and CDR2 YDEGEE come from the germline V gene. This CDR3 is built from 16 residues. In the original analysis: Amplification with reference gene primers provided the estimates of nucleated cell counts. Using immunoSEQ multiplex PCR, the repertoire was profiled, and TCRdb retains in-frame clones only, with some absent. V, J and clone size derive from that table, while D and trimming were established from the DNA sequence. The sample lists about 140,000 clones, just over 85% seen once, with 1.5% to 1.7% in the top ten. This sequence was found in a woman aged 55-69 years with acute or convalescent COVID-19. The chain employs TRBV5-8 and TRBJ1-2; a weak D match, TRBD1 (6 bases). Sequenced material: peripheral blood. CDR3 region: CASSSPTGRPNYGYTF. The CDR3 DNA is TGTGCCAGCAGCAGCCCTACAGGGAGACCAAACTATGGCTACACCTTC.